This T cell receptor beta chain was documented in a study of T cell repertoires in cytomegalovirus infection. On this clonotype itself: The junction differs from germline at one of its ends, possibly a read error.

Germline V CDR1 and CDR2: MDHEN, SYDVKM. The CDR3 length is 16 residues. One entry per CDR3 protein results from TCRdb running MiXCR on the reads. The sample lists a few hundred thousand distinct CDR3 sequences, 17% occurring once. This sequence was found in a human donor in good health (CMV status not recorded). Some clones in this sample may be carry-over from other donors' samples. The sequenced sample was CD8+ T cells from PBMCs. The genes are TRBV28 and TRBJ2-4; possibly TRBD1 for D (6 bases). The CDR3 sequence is CASSLSRGVRADIRYF. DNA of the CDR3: TGTGCCAGCAGTTTATCCAGGGGTGTGCGGGCTGACATTCGGTACTTC.